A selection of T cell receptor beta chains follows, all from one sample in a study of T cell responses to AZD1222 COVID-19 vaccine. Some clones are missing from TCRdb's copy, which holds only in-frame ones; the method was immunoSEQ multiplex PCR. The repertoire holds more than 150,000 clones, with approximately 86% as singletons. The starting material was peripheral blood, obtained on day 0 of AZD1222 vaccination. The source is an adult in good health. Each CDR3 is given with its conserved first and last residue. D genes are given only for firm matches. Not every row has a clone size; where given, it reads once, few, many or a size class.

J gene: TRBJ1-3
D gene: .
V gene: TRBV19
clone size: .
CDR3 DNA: TGTGCCAGTAGTAGGGGAGGAAACACCATATATTTT
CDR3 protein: CASSRGGNTIYF

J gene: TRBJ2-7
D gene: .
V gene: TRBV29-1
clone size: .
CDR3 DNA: TGCAGCGTTGGCGTGGGGCTTGGGGACGAGCAGTACTTC
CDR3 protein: CSVGVGLGDEQYF

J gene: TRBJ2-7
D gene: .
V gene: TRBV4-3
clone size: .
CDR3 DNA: TGCGCCAGCAGCCAAGATTTAAACAGACCCTACGAGCAGTACTTC
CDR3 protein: CASSQDLNRPYEQYF

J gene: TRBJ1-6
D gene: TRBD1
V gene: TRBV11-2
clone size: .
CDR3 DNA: TGTGCCAGCAGCCGAAGGGGGCAGGGAAATTCACCCCTCCACTTT
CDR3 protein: CASSRRGQGNSPLHF

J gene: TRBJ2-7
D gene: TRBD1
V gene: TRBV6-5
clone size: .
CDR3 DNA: TGTGCCAGCACCTTGGGACAGGGGAGGGAGCAGTACTTC
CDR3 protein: CASTLGQGREQYF

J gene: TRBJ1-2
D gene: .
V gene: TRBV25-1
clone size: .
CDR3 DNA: TGTGCCAGCAGTGAATTTGAGGACTATCAATATGGCTACACCTTC
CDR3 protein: CASSEFEDYQYGYTF

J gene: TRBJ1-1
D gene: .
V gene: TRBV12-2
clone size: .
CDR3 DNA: TGTGCAAGTCGCCTCTCTCAGGGGGTTCGGACTGAAGCTTTCTTT
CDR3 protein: CASRLSQGVRTEAFF

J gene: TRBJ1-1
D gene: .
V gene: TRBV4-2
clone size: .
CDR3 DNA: TGTGCCAGCAGCCAAGAGAGCTTCACTGAAGCTTTCTTT
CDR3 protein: CASSQESFTEAFF

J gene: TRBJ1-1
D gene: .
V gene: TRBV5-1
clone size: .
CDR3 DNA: TGCGCCAGCAGCTTGCCCAGAAACACTGAAGCTTTCTTT
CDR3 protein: CASSLPRNTEAFF

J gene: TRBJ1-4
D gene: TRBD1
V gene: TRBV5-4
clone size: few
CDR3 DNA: TGTGCCAGCACCCATTGGAGGGACAGGGGGACAACTAATGAAAAACTGTTTTTT
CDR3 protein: CASTHWRDRGTTNEKLFF

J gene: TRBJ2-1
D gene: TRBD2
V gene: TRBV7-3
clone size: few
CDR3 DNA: TGTGCCAGCAGCTCAGAAGCGGGAGGGCCCAATGAGCAGTTCTTC
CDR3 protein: CASSSEAGGPNEQFF